This is a list of T cell receptor beta chains from one sample in a study of T cells in Graves' hyperthyroidism and ophthalmopathy. TCRdb redid the calling of the multiplex PCR reads with MiXCR, one entry per CDR3 protein. The data show more than 300,000 distinct CDR3 sequences, 14% seen once. The sequenced material came from blood. The receptors here all came from a woman aged 30 to 39 with Graves' ophthalmopathy. The CDR3 runs from the conserved cysteine through the conserved F or W. Each record gives: J gene, V gene, CDR3 protein.

>TRBJ2-1|TRBV28
CATLGTENNEQFF
>TRBJ2-5|TRBV27
CASSLWGLAGREETQYF
>TRBJ1-3|TRBV20-1
CSASEQVSGNTIYF
>TRBJ2-1|TRBV3-1
CASSLGPSSSYNEQFF
>TRBJ1-1|TRBV19
CASRRENTEAFF
>TRBJ2-1|TRBV7-9
CASSPSSGLAHGEQFF
>TRBJ2-7|TRBV7-2
CASSPDAYYEQYF
>TRBJ2-7|TRBV7-3
CASGGGAAYEQYF
>TRBJ2-5|TRBV6-2/TRBV6-3
CASSYPETQYF
>TRBJ2-3|TRBV7-9
CASSFSGGAEETQYF
>TRBJ1-2|TRBV2
CASSEGQGALVYGYTF
>TRBJ2-2|TRBV7-8
CASSLRLRGTGELFF
>TRBJ1-4|TRBV2
CASRRAEKEKLFF
>TRBJ1-1|TRBV7-6
CASSLESGEAFF
>TRBJ2-7|TRBV7-2
CASSSPRTALGIYEQYF
>TRBJ2-5|TRBV7-2
CASRDRNGGETQYF
>TRBJ1-4|TRBV7-2
CASSLITGTGNEKLFF
>TRBJ1-5|TRBV20-1
CSAPEGLRGQPQHF
>TRBJ2-3|TRBV29-1
CSVAELAGGGDTQYF
>TRBJ2-3|TRBV10-1
CVSSERRGASTQYF
>TRBJ1-2|TRBV18
CASSDRQGGFFGYTF
>TRBJ1-1|TRBV6-1
CASSPLSIETEAFF
>TRBJ2-5|TRBV5-1
CASSLRTGYQETQYF
>TRBJ2-1|TRBV29-1
CSERQGGGNEQFF
>TRBJ2-5|TRBV24-1
CATTGSAQETQYF
>TRBJ1-1|TRBV27
CASSFGGTTEAFF
>TRBJ2-4|TRBV27
CASSPWSVPRNIQYF
>TRBJ2-3|TRBV28
CASSLDRDRGITDTQYF
>TRBJ2-3|TRBV20-1
CSAAAGTGLTDTQYF
>TRBJ2-3|TRBV6-4
CASSLEEGGTQYF
>TRBJ2-2|TRBV4-1
CASRQGDRATGKLFF
>TRBJ2-7|TRBV6-1
CASSSPAGTGTDEQYF
>TRBJ1-2|TRBV4-2
CASSQESYPTGTF
>TRBJ2-7|TRBV28
CASSSPGSSYTLQYF
>TRBJ1-4|TRBV7-6
CASSPRGGSTNEKLFF
>TRBJ2-7|TRBV7-2
CASSLDAAGRGEQYF
>TRBJ2-7|TRBV20-1
CSAGTAPYEQYF
>TRBJ2-2|TRBV6-1
CASSEELPLPRELVF
>TRBJ2-7|TRBV15
CATSRYRDRPYEQYF
>TRBJ2-2|TRBV7-7
CASKIEQGAGTGELFF
>TRBJ2-6|TRBV9
CASTQGASSGANVLTF
>TRBJ1-4|TRBV6-1
CASSRAGVATNEKLFF
>TRBJ1-2|TRBV19
CASSIEGRESYGYTF
>TRBJ1-5|TRBV7-2
CASSFIQGGQPQHF
>TRBJ1-4|TRBV5-1
CASSYTDRGTTNEKLFF
>TRBJ2-5|TRBV30
CAWKTQGQETQYF
>TRBJ1-5|TRBV12-3/TRBV12-4
CASSGPRGQGQPQHF
>TRBJ2-3|TRBV6-1
CASGGLALDTQYF
>TRBJ2-7|TRBV3-1
CAAQHPVSYEQYF
>TRBJ2-1|TRBV28
CASSSILAGGYNEQFF
>TRBJ1-3|TRBV28
CASRRELTGGNTIYF
>TRBJ2-3|TRBV7-3
CASSLSGRSTDTQYF
>TRBJ2-5|TRBV11-2
CASRQGTSGGGETQYF
>TRBJ2-5|TRBV12-3/TRBV12-4
CASSPGPGRETQYF
>TRBJ2-3|TRBV11-1
CASSLTRPRVSTDTQYF